One sample yielded the 31 T cell receptor beta chains listed below, sequenced in a study of T cell repertoires in cytomegalovirus infection. Each CDR3 protein gets one entry after TCRdb re-called the reads with MiXCR. The table has 350,000 to 400,000 distinct CDR3 sequences, approximately 35% seen once; the top ten hold 13%. These TCRs are of unknown antigen specificity. The input for sequencing was cultured PBMCs, taken from culture after CMV antigen stimulation. These receptors came from a human donor in good health (CMV status not recorded). Some clones in this sample may be carry-over from other donors' samples.

The rearrangement links TRBV7-7 to TRBJ2-7; the match to TRBD1 covers 7 bases. Germline V gene lookup returns CDR1 SSHAT and CDR2 FNYEAQ (reference sequence). CDR3 length: 13 amino acids. The ends lost 4 bases at V and 5 bases at J; junction bases unmatched: 5. The CDR3 DNA is TGTGCCAGCAGCTCGACAGGGTGGAACGAGCAGTACTTC. Amino acids: CASSSTGWNEQYF. Variable domain in full (rest from reference TRBV7-7 and TRBJ2-7): GAGVSQSPRYKVTKRGQDVTLRCDPISSHATLYWYQQALGQGPEFLTYFNYEAQPDKSGLPSDRFSAERPEGSISTLTIQRTEQRDSAMYRCASSSTGWNEQYFGPGTRLTVT.

The rearrangement uses TRBV7-9 and TRBJ2-1, with 11 nucleotides matching TRBD2. Germline CDR1 and CDR2: SEHNR and FQNEAQ (reference sequence). J gave up 9 bases and V 2 bases, and 6 bases lay outside the gene matches. The CDR3 has 15 residues. The CDR3 reads CASSLYSGRAIEQFF. The CDR3 nucleotides are TGTGCCAGCAGCTTATATAGCGGGAGGGCGATTGAGCAGTTCTTC.

The V and J genes are TRBV28 and TRBJ1-4, with 11 positions matching TRBD1. V shed 2 bases, J shed 8 bases, and the junction held 4 bases outside the gene matches. Germline assignment: CDR1 MDHEN and CDR2 SYDVKM. The CDR3 has 15 residues. This chain's CDR3 is CASSLGGQGDEKLFF. The CDR3 nucleotides read TGTGCCAGCAGTTTAGGGGGACAGGGGGACGAAAAACTGTTTTTT.

In this sample, this clonotype turned up once. The chain is built from TRBV5-6 and TRBJ2-7; 8 bases align to TRBD2. The CDR3 loop spans 15 amino acids. The V gene end was trimmed by 5 bases and the J gene end by 5 bases; junction bases not matched to a gene: 12. Germline-derived CDR1 and CDR2 are SGHDT and YYEEEE. The CDR3 region is CASRAGLVNSDEQYV. The CDR3 nucleotides read TGTGCCAGCAGGGCGGGACTAGTAAATTCCGACGAGCAGTACGTC.

Remarks on this clonotype: A read error may account for a junction end that differs from germline. The CDR3 here is CASSLGLVPETRYF. Written as DNA, the CDR3 is TGTGCCAGCAGCTTAGGACTAGTACCCGAGACCCGGTACTTC. This chain uses TRBV7-2 with TRBJ2-5, with D maybe TRBD2 (6 bases). Germline values: CDR1 SGHTA, CDR2 FQGNSA. The CDR3 has 14 amino acids.

This clonotype was seen ten or more times. The J gene is TRBJ2-1, the V gene TRBV7-2, with 15 bases aligning to TRBD2. CDR3 length: 15 amino acids. Germline-derived CDR1 and CDR2 are SGHTA and FQGNSA. Trimming cost V 5 bases and J 9 bases; bases outside gene matches: 5. CDR3 sequence: CASSPWTSGRGEQFF. The CDR3 nucleotides read TGTGCCAGCAGCCCTTGGACTAGCGGGAGGGGTGAGCAGTTCTTC.

The sample holds many counts of this clonotype. This chain links TRBV12-3 or TRBV12-4 with TRBJ2-2; no clear D gene. The CDR3 spans 12 residues. V lost 9 bases to trimming and J lost 3 bases, with 8 bases between them. The CDR3 region is CASSRYTGELFF. The CDR3 bases are TGTGCCAGTAGTAGATACACCGGGGAGCTGTTTTTT.

The chain recombines TRBV7-9 with TRBJ1-1; 7 bases are a match to TRBD1. The trim removed 5 bases at V and 4 bases at J, leaving 4 bases unmatched. In germline, CDR1 is SEHNR, CDR2 FQNEAQ (reference sequence). The CDR3 has 13 residues. CDR3: CASSHGTATEAFF. The DNA for the CDR3 is TGTGCCAGCAGCCACGGGACAGCCACTGAAGCTTTCTTT.

This clonotype was detected a few times. This chain connects TRBV7-9 to TRBJ2-5; D remains ambiguous. Per germline, CDR1 SEHNR and CDR2 FQNEAQ (reference sequence). V was pared by 7 bases and J by 4 bases, with 13 bases between. The CDR3 has 13 residues. The CDR3 loop reads CASTPDVGETQYF. CDR3 nucleotide sequence: TGTGCCAGCACCCCGGACGTAGGAGAGACCCAGTACTTC.

The count of this clonotype is one. The junction shows a germline mismatch at one end, possibly a read error. This chain joins TRBV11-3 and TRBJ2-1; D remains unclear. Germline CDR1 and CDR2: SGHNT and YENEEA. There are 13 residues in the CDR3. CDR3 amino acids: CASSQSSYNGQFF. CDR3 bases: TGTGCCAGCAGCCAAAGCTCCTACAATGGGCAGTTCTTC.

The gene calls are TRBV7-2 and TRBJ1-1; D is undetermined. The CDR3 totals 13 residues. V shed 4 bases and J shed 2 bases, with 8 bases lying between them. Per germline, CDR1 SGHTA and CDR2 FQGNSA. Written as DNA, the CDR3 is TGTGCCAGCAGCTCATCAGCTAACACTGAAGCTTTCTTT. Translating gives CASSSSANTEAFF.

There are a few counts of this clonotype. The chain joins TRBV27 to TRBJ1-2, with 8 bases that match TRBD1. The CDR3 consists of 16 residues. Germline V gene sequence: CDR1 MNHEY, CDR2 SMNVEV (reference sequence). Trimming at V came to 0 bases and at J to 5 bases, leaving 8 bases not matched to a gene. CDR3 residues: CASSLSGDRNLYGYTF. The CDR3 DNA is TGTGCCAGCAGTTTATCGGGGGACAGGAACCTTTATGGCTACACCTTC.

The CDR3 sequence: CASSQDPGHEIRNTIYF. As DNA, the CDR3 is TGCGCCAGCAGCCAAGATCCTGGACATGAGATCCGAAACACCATATATTTT. V is TRBV4-3 and J is TRBJ1-3; perhaps TRBD1 as D (5 bases). Germline loops: CDR1 LGHNA, CDR2 YSLEER. Between the trimmed V and J ends, which lost 0 bases and 5 bases, there was a span of 17 bases. CDR3 length equals 17 residues.

The chain has TRBV19 and TRBJ2-3; 11 bases are shared with TRBD2. Germline CDR1 is LNHDA and CDR2 is SQIVND (reference sequence). The V segment lost 1 base and the J segment 4 bases; nucleotides outside the gene matches: 13. The CDR3 is 19 residues long. CDR3 coding DNA: TGTGCCAGTAGTATAGGATTGGGGCTAGCGGGAGGTGACTCAGATACGCAGTATTTT. Translating gives CASSIGLGLAGGDSDTQYF.

The CDR3 sequence: CASSPETGGEQFF. The CDR3 DNA reads TGTGCCAGCAGCCCCGAGACAGGAGGAGAGCAGTTCTTC. V and J are TRBV7-6 and TRBJ2-1; D possibly corresponds to TRBD1 (6 bases). The ends were cut back, 5 bases at V and 10 bases at J, with 15 bases in the middle. The CDR3 consists of 13 residues. Per the germline V gene, CDR1 is SGHVS and CDR2 is FNYEAQ. Full variable domain (rest looked up from reference TRBV7-6 and TRBJ2-1): GAGVSQSPRYKVTKRGQDVALRCDPISGHVSLYWYRQALGQGPEFLTYFNYEAQQDKSGLPNDRFSAERPEGSISTLTIQRTEQRDSAMYRCASSPETGGEQFFGPGTRLTVL.

The gene calls are TRBV7-2 and TRBJ2-6; D is unresolved. CDR1 is SGHTA, CDR2 FQGNSA, per germline. Trimming stripped 5 bases from V and 0 bases from J, with 8 bases between. This CDR3 contains 15 residues. CDR3 coding DNA: TGTGCCAGCAGCCCCCACACCTCTGGGGCCAACGTCCTGACTTTC. The encoded protein is CASSPHTSGANVLTF. The full variable domain, rest sourced from reference TRBV7-2 and TRBJ2-6, is GAGVSQSPSNKVTEKGKDVELRCDPISGHTALYWYRQSLGQGLEFLIYFQGNSAPDKSGLPSDRFSAERTGGSVSTLTIQRTQQEDSAVYLCASSPHTSGANVLTFGAGSRLTVL.

V and J are TRBV6-5 and TRBJ2-7; TRBD1 matches 7 bases. The V and J ends lost 2 bases and 3 bases, in that order; junction bases with no gene match: 7. In germline, CDR1 is MNHEY, CDR2 SVGAGI. The CDR3 consists of 15 residues. The CDR3 sequence: CASSYLTGSIYEQYF. For the CDR3, the DNA is TGTGCCAGCAGTTACCTGACAGGGAGTATCTACGAGCAGTACTTC.

The chain joins TRBV14 to TRBJ2-7, with TRBD2 as a possible D gene (6 bases). Germline V lookup: CDR1 SGHDN, CDR2 FVKESK. CDR3 length: 12 residues. V was shortened by 4 bases and J by 2 bases, with 6 bases between the two germline ends. CDR3 DNA sequence: TGTGCCAGCAGCCGACTAGCCTACGAGCAGTACTTC. It encodes CASSRLAYEQYF.

This chain joins TRBV7-9 and TRBJ2-2; 8 nucleotides line up with TRBD2. Germline loops: CDR1 SEHNR, CDR2 FQNEAQ (reference sequence). This CDR3 comprises 12 residues. In nucleotides, the CDR3 is TGTGCAGCGGGAGCGGACACCGGGGAGCTGTTTTTT. Its translation: CAAGADTGELFF.

This clonotype was found a few times. V gene TRBV6-6 combines with J gene TRBJ1-1; the D is unclear. V was cut by 6 bases and J by 1 base, with 6 bases left in between. Germline loops: CDR1 MNHNY, CDR2 SVGAGI (reference sequence). The CDR3 runs 12 residues. Here the CDR3 DNA reads TGTGCCAGCAGGGCAGGGAACACTGAAGCTTTCTTT. Translated: CASRAGNTEAFF.

The chain carries TRBV6-5 and TRBJ2-2; D ambiguous. Between the trimmed V and J ends, which lost 8 bases and 5 bases, there was a span of 9 bases. Germline V gene lookup returns CDR1 MNHEY and CDR2 SVGAGI. This CDR3 has 12 residues. The CDR3 nucleotides read TGTGCCAGCGTTGGCGCGACCGGGGAGCTGTTTTTT. Translated, it gives CASVGATGELFF.

The DNA for the CDR3 is TGCGCCAGCAGCCAAGAGCCAGTCAGCAATCAGCCCCAGCATTTT. Translating gives CASSQEPVSNQPQHF. J is TRBJ1-5 and V is TRBV4-3; no definite D call. V was trimmed by 0 bases and J by 1 base, leaving 7 bases between them. Germline assignment: CDR1 LGHNA and CDR2 YSLEER. CDR3 length: 15 residues.

The genes are TRBV20-1 and TRBJ2-1, with 15 bases that match TRBD2. Germline assignment: CDR1 DFQATT and CDR2 SNEGSKA (reference sequence). This CDR3 is built from 18 residues. Trimming cost V 5 bases and J 10 bases; bases outside gene matches: 18. CDR3 coding DNA: TGCAGTGCTCCCGGGACCGCCCGGACTAGCGGGAGGGCCATGGAGCAGTTCTTC. This sequence encodes CSAPGTARTSGRAMEQFF.

The table lists this clonotype with a few counts. The V call is TRBV7-9, the J call TRBJ1-1, with unresolved D. The germline V and J ends were trimmed by 5 bases and 6 bases, with 16 bases remaining between them. The CDR3 covers 14 residues. The germline CDR1 and CDR2 sequences are SEHNR and FQNEAQ (reference sequence). The CDR3 spells CASSPELSPSEAFF. DNA for the CDR3: TGTGCCAGCAGCCCAGAGCTATCACCCTCTGAAGCTTTCTTT.

This clonotype turned up a few times. The rearrangement links TRBV6-1 to TRBJ2-5, with D unclear. This CDR3 has 13 amino acids. The V end lost 3 bases, the J end lost 5 bases, and 10 bases lay between the germline ends. Germline V lookup: CDR1 MNHNS, CDR2 SASEGT. The chain's CDR3 is CASSEPGLETQYF. The CDR3, as DNA: TGTGCCAGCAGTGAGCCAGGTTTGGAGACCCAGTACTTC.

The chain is built from TRBV11-2 and TRBJ2-1; the D gene could be TRBD1 or TRBD2 (5 bases each). The CDR3 totals 12 residues. CDR1 is SGHAT and CDR2 is FQNNGV in the germline V gene. V was cut by 0 bases and J by 14 bases, with 11 bases left in between. CDR3 amino acids: CASSLDMGRKFF. The DNA for the CDR3 is TGTGCCAGCAGCTTAGATATGGGACGTAAGTTCTTC.

This sequence joins TRBV2 and TRBJ2-1, with 9 bases aligning to TRBD2. Germline V lookup: CDR1 SNHLY, CDR2 FYNNEI. This CDR3 is 14 amino acids long. V was pared by 7 bases and J by 8 bases, with 9 bases of the junction left unmatched. CDR3 nucleotides: TGTGCCAGCAACCTTATAGCGGGAGTCGATGAGCAGTTCTTC. Residues: CASNLIAGVDEQFF.

This clonotype was detected many times. The V and J genes are TRBV19 and TRBJ2-1; either TRBD1 or TRBD2 may supply D (6 bases each). Trimming removed 2 bases at V and 7 bases at J, with 15 bases between. CDR3 size: 15 residues. Germline CDR1 and CDR2: LNHDA and SQIVND (reference sequence). The DNA of the CDR3 is TGTGCCAGTAGTATAACCGGGAGTCAGGGGAATGAGCAGTTCTTC. It specifies CASSITGSQGNEQFF.

The rearrangement links TRBV6-1 to TRBJ1-2; no clear D gene. The V end was cut by 5 bases, the J end by 6 bases, with 10 bases between. Germline V gives CDR1 MNHNS, CDR2 SASEGT. CDR3 size: 12 residues. CDR3 sequence reads: CASSLRRDGYTF. CDR3 sequence (DNA): TGTGCCAGCAGTCTACGGAGGGATGGCTACACCTTC.

The chain links TRBV29-1 to TRBJ1-2; D is ambiguous. Germline V lookup: CDR1 SQVTM, CDR2 ANQGSEA. The CDR3 runs to 12 residues. Trimming took off 6 bases at V and 5 bases at J, with 13 bases between the two ends. CDR3 nucleotide sequence: TGCAGCGTCCTTAGCACCCCATATGGCTACACCTTC. Encoded protein: CSVLSTPYGYTF.

The chain is built from TRBV12-3 or TRBV12-4 and TRBJ2-1; D is ambiguous. CDR3 length equals 12 residues. V gave up 5 bases and J gave up 4 bases, with 6 bases separating them. The chain's CDR3 is CASSTPYNEQFF. The CDR3 nucleotides read TGTGCCAGCAGTACCCCTTACAATGAGCAGTTCTTC.